One and the same sample provided the 8 T cell receptor beta chains below, sequenced in a study of T cells in Graves' hyperthyroidism and ophthalmopathy. Amplified regions were TCR beta CDR3 sequences from RNA transcripts. The TCR CDR3 was amplified in a first-round RT-PCR using the HTBI primer set. One entry per CDR3 protein, called by TCRdb with MiXCR from the multiplex PCR reads. The sample shows about 500,000 distinct CDR3 sequences, approximately 16% of them seen only once. Sequenced: blood. These receptor sequences come from a woman younger than 45 with Graves' ophthalmopathy.

At least ten counts were recorded for this clonotype. V is TRBV2 and J is TRBJ2-3; 7 bases agree with TRBD1. CDR1 is SNHLY and CDR2 is FYNNEI in the germline V gene. V shed 8 bases, J shed 0 bases, and the junction held 8 bases outside the gene matches. This CDR3 region has 15 residues. CDR3 DNA: TGTGCCAGCCTTCGGGACAGCGCTAGCACAGATACGCAGTATTTT. It is translated as CASLRDSASTDTQYF.

This clonotype was detected a few times. J is TRBJ2-3 and V is TRBV7-2; TRBD1 matches 12 bases. Germline V gene lookup returns CDR1 SGHTA and CDR2 FQGNSA. The CDR3 is made up of 17 amino acids. V was pared by 5 bases and J by 1 base, with 7 bases of the junction left unmatched. CDR3 protein: CASSLMGQGAGTDTQYF. CDR3 DNA sequence: TGTGCCAGCAGCCTTATGGGACAGGGGGCCGGCACAGATACGCAGTATTTT.

In this sample, this clonotype turned up a few times. V usage is TRBV5-1 and J usage is TRBJ1-1, with TRBD1 matching over 7 bases. CDR3 length: 15 residues. V lost 2 bases to trimming and J lost 0 bases; unmatched junction nucleotides: 4. Germline V gene sequence: CDR1 SGHRS, CDR2 YFSETQ. The CDR3 region is CASSLSGTVNTEAFF. The CDR3 coding sequence is TGCGCCAGCAGCTTATCCGGGACAGTGAACACTGAAGCTTTCTTT.

In the case of this clonotype: This may come from a read error, since a much larger clone is one base off. This chain links TRBV6-2 or TRBV6-3 with TRBJ2-3; TRBD2 matches 14 bases. Germline CDR1 is MNHEY and CDR2 is SVGEGT. CDR3 length equals 17 residues. DNA for the CDR3: TGTGCCAGCAGCCCCCGACTAGCGGGAGGGAGAACAGATGCGCAGTATTTT. It yields the protein CASSPRLAGGRTDAQYF.

V gene TRBV27 combines with J gene TRBJ2-3, with a weak D call TRBD2 (7 bases). Germline CDR1 is MNHEY and CDR2 is SMNVEV (reference sequence). The CDR3 extends over 15 amino acids. V dropped 0 bases and J dropped 5 bases, with 12 bases sitting between them. CDR3 sequence reads: CASSLSAGAVDTQYF. DNA of the CDR3: TGTGCCAGCAGTTTATCTGCGGGGGCGGTAGATACGCAGTATTTT.

In regard to this clonotype: A much larger clone differs by one base, so this may be a read error. The genes are TRBV6-1 and TRBJ2-7; 9 nucleotides align to TRBD1. Looked up from germline, CDR1 is MNHNS and CDR2 is SASEGT. The CDR3 consists of 18 residues. The CDR3 protein is CAGSEAGARDRVYYEQYF. The CDR3 DNA reads TGTGCCGGCAGTGAAGCAGGGGCCCGGGACAGGGTTTACTACGAGCAGTACTTC.

As to this clonotype: This may be a read error, as it is one base from a much larger clone. The chain joins TRBV24-1 to TRBJ2-5; D might be TRBD2 (6 bases). Germline V gene data show CDR1 as KGHDR and CDR2 as SFDVKD. The CDR3 sequence is 15 residues long. The CDR3 here is CAASGGLPNQETQYF. For the CDR3, the DNA is TGTGCCGCCAGTGGAGGACTACCCAACCAAGAGACCCAGTACTTC.

This clonotype was observed a few times. CDR3 amino acids: CASSSGLAGANTDTQYF. The CDR3 region has the DNA TGTGCCAGCAGCTCTGGACTAGCGGGAGCAAACACAGATACGCAGTATTTT. J is TRBJ2-3 and V is TRBV11-3; 13 bases are shared with TRBD2. The CDR3 has 17 residues. The germline gives CDR1 SGHNT, CDR2 YENEEA. J lost 2 bases, V lost 4 bases, and 6 bases had no gene match.